Listed here are 4 T cell receptor beta chains from one sample, sequenced in a study of blood T cell repertoires in COVID-19. TCRdb's table, derived via immunoSEQ multiplex PCR, lists solely in-frame clones and lacks some. The sample comprises around 250,000 clones, 65% to 85% of which are singletons, and roughly 1.4% rests with the top ten. Sequences were obtained from peripheral blood. Every receptor here comes from a woman aged 40-49 years who had recovered from COVID-19.

This chain connects TRBV6-5 to TRBJ2-5; TRBD1 aligns across 9 bases. CDR3 size: 15 residues. Per the germline V gene, CDR1 is MNHEY and CDR2 is SVGAGI. Unmatched junction bases numbered 6, after V lost 2 bases and J lost 5 bases. CDR3 nucleotide sequence: TGTGCCAGCAGTTACGCCGACAGGGGGGTCGAGACCCAGTACTTC. Its translation: CASSYADRGVETQYF.

The chain uses TRBV28 and TRBJ1-4, with D tentatively TRBD1 (5 bases). V lost 5 bases, J lost 3 bases, and 22 bases lay in between. This CDR3 contains 18 residues. Germline V gives CDR1 MDHEN, CDR2 SYDVKM. The CDR3 is CASSPYFVGAAANEKLFF. Here the CDR3 DNA reads TGTGCCAGCAGTCCTTATTTCGTTGGGGCAGCCGCTAATGAAAAACTGTTTTTT.

CDR3 sequence reads: CASSFEHREAEQYF. The CDR3 bases are TGTGCCAGCAGTTTTGAGCACCGGGAAGCCGAGCAGTACTTC. J is TRBJ2-7 and V is TRBV7-6; weak D call: TRBD2 (5 bases). Germline assignment: CDR1 SGHVS and CDR2 FNYEAQ. CDR3 length: 14 amino acids. The V end was cut by 6 bases, the J end by 6 bases, with 18 bases between.

This chain uses TRBV15 with TRBJ1-5; TRBD1 matches at 7 bases. CDR1 LNHNV and CDR2 YYDKDF come from the germline V gene (reference sequence). The CDR3 sequence is 16 residues long. With V trimmed by 6 bases and J by 0 bases, 8 bases remained unmatched. CDR3 nucleotides: TGTGCCACCAGTCGCGGGACAGTTTATAGCAATCAGCCCCAGCATTTT. It is translated as CATSRGTVYSNQPQHF.